The rows below give T cell receptor beta chains drawn from one sample of a study of cytomegalovirus exposure and HLA in healthy donors. Sequencing was performed with immunoSEQ multiplex PCR; in TCRdb, only in-frame clones are kept and a portion is missing. The table has around 160,000 clones, 70% to 90% seen once. The sequenced material came from PBMCs. These receptors were obtained from a man younger than 35 in good health and CMV-seronegative. The CDR3 runs from the conserved cysteine through the conserved F or W. The order of the fields is V gene, D gene, J gene, clone size, CDR3 DNA, CDR3 protein. The D gene is left open where the match is weak. Not all rows give a size; the values are once, few, many and, for expanded clones, a class.

V: TRBV6-5; D: TRBD2; J: TRBJ2-1; size: NA; DNA: TGTGCCAGCAGTGCCCTAGCGGGAACTATGAATGAGCAGTTCTTC; CDR3: CASSALAGTMNEQFF
V: TRBV15; D: TRBD1; J: TRBJ2-1; size: NA; DNA: TGTGCCACCAGCAGTCAAACCTACAGGGGGCGGTACAATGAGCAGTTCTTC; CDR3: CATSSQTYRGRYNEQFF
V: TRBV7-9; D: NA; J: TRBJ1-3; size: NA; DNA: TGTGCCAGCAGCCGCACCGACATATCTGGAAACACCATATATTTT; CDR3: CASSRTDISGNTIYF
V: TRBV2; D: NA; J: TRBJ2-3; size: NA; DNA: TGTGCCAGCTCCTTAGGGGGGGCCTCCACAGATACGCAGTATTTT; CDR3: CASSLGGASTDTQYF
V: TRBV6-5; D: NA; J: TRBJ2-7; size: once; DNA: TGTGCCAGCAGTTACACGGCGGGACGATACGAGCAGTACTTC; CDR3: CASSYTAGRYEQYF
V: TRBV5-1; D: NA; J: TRBJ2-2; size: NA; DNA: TGCGCCAGCAGCCCATATGTGGGGCACACCGGGGAGCTGTTTTTT; CDR3: CASSPYVGHTGELFF
V: TRBV19; D: NA; J: TRBJ1-1; size: few; DNA: TGTGCCAGTAGTATCGGAACAGCCGCGGGAACTGAAGCTTTCTTT; CDR3: CASSIGTAAGTEAFF
V: TRBV25-1; D: NA; J: TRBJ2-6; size: NA; DNA: TGTGCCAGCACCAGGGCAGATGGGGCCAACGTCCTGACTTTC; CDR3: CASTRADGANVLTF
V: TRBV6-5; D: TRBD1; J: TRBJ1-1; size: NA; DNA: TGTGCCAGCAGAACCGGACAGGGTGTGACTGAAGCTTTCTTT; CDR3: CASRTGQGVTEAFF
V: TRBV7-2; D: TRBD2; J: TRBJ2-5; size: NA; DNA: TGTGCCAGCAGCTTAGTTGATCTAGCGGAAGAGACCCAGTACTTC; CDR3: CASSLVDLAEETQYF
V: TRBV7-6; D: NA; J: TRBJ2-2; size: NA; DNA: TGTGCCAGCAGGTCAAGCGCCGGGGAGCTGTTTTTT; CDR3: CASRSSAGELFF
V: TRBV19; D: TRBD1; J: TRBJ1-2; size: NA; DNA: TGTGCCAGTAGTGACGGACAGGGAAACTATGGCTACACCTTC; CDR3: CASSDGQGNYGYTF
V: TRBV6-5; D: NA; J: TRBJ2-1; size: few; DNA: TGTGCCAGCAGTTACGGGGGCGGCCCCTACAATGAGCAGTTCTTC; CDR3: CASSYGGGPYNEQFF
V: TRBV11-3; D: TRBD2; J: TRBJ2-7; size: NA; DNA: TGTGCCAGCAGCTTTTCCGGGACTAGCGGGAGCTACGAGCAGTACTTC; CDR3: CASSFSGTSGSYEQYF
V: TRBV28; D: NA; J: TRBJ1-2; size: NA; DNA: TGTGCCAGCAGTTTGGTGCAGGGGTCCTCTAACTATGGCTACACCTTC; CDR3: CASSLVQGSSNYGYTF
V: TRBV10-3; D: TRBD1; J: TRBJ1-1; size: NA; DNA: TGTGCCATCAGCCTGCAGGGGGCGCGGGGGAACACTGAAGCTTTCTTT; CDR3: CAISLQGARGNTEAFF
V: TRBV7-2; D: NA; J: TRBJ2-4; size: NA; DNA: TGTGCCAGCAGCTTACAGGGTGGGTTAGAGGAAAACATTCAGTACTTC; CDR3: CASSLQGGLEENIQYF
V: TRBV27; D: TRBD1; J: TRBJ2-7; size: NA; DNA: TGTGCCAGCAGTTTATCGAGGGGACAGGGAATAGGAGAGCAGTACTTC; CDR3: CASSLSRGQGIGEQYF
V: TRBV10-2; D: TRBD2; J: TRBJ2-5; size: NA; DNA: TGCGCCACATATAGCGGGGGGGCCGGGGAGACCCAGTACTTC; CDR3: CATYSGGAGETQYF
V: TRBV2; D: TRBD2; J: TRBJ2-5; size: once; DNA: TGTGCCAGCAATCGGGGGGAAGAGACCCAGTACTTC; CDR3: CASNRGEETQYF
V: TRBV6-6; D: NA; J: TRBJ2-7; size: few; DNA: TGTGCCAGCAGTGAGGGAGCCTCCTACGAGCAGTACTTC; CDR3: CASSEGASYEQYF
V: TRBV27; D: NA; J: TRBJ2-6; size: NA; DNA: TGTGCCAGCAGTCCCCCAGGGGTCTCCGGGGCCAACGTCCTGACTTTC; CDR3: CASSPPGVSGANVLTF
V: TRBV15; D: NA; J: TRBJ2-2; size: NA; DNA: TGTGCCACCAGTCTCCAGGGAAACACCGGGGAGCTGTTTTTT; CDR3: CATSLQGNTGELFF
V: TRBV27; D: TRBD1; J: TRBJ1-1; size: NA; DNA: TGTGCCAGCAGGTTACAGGGGTTGGAGAACACTGAAGCTTTCTTT; CDR3: CASRLQGLENTEAFF
V: TRBV19; D: TRBD2; J: TRBJ2-7; size: NA; DNA: TGTGCCAGTAGCCCTCAGCGGGGAACGGCCTACGAGCAGTACTTC; CDR3: CASSPQRGTAYEQYF
V: TRBV19; D: NA; J: TRBJ1-4; size: NA; DNA: TGTGCCAGTAGTGTCGACAGAGCTGCAACTAATGAAAAACTGTTTTTT; CDR3: CASSVDRAATNEKLFF
V: TRBV28; D: TRBD1; J: TRBJ2-6; size: NA; DNA: TGTGCCAGCAGTTCGAAGAATCACAGGGGAGCTGGGGCCAACGTCCTGACTTTC; CDR3: CASSSKNHRGAGANVLTF
V: TRBV6-5; D: NA; J: TRBJ1-2; size: NA; DNA: TGTGCCAGCACCGCCGGGGATCTTGGCTACACCTTC; CDR3: CASTAGDLGYTF
V: TRBV5-6; D: TRBD1; J: TRBJ1-1; size: NA; DNA: TGTGCCAGCAGCTGGATGACAGGGGGATCGTTCACTGAAGCTTTCTTT; CDR3: CASSWMTGGSFTEAFF
V: TRBV4-1; D: TRBD2; J: TRBJ2-1; size: NA; DNA: TGCGCCAGCAGCCAAGAGGGATCGCTAGCGGGACCGGTACGAAGTGAGCAGTTCTTC; CDR3: CASSQEGSLAGPVRSEQFF
V: TRBV4-1; D: NA; J: TRBJ2-7; size: NA; DNA: TGCGCCAGCAGCCAAGAGGTCCGGGGCTCCTACGAGCAGTACTTC; CDR3: CASSQEVRGSYEQYF
V: TRBV28; D: TRBD2; J: TRBJ2-5; size: NA; DNA: TGTGCCAGCTCCTTGCGGGGGGGCCGGGAGACCCAGTACTTC; CDR3: CASSLRGGRETQYF
V: TRBV29-1; D: TRBD1; J: TRBJ1-1; size: NA; DNA: TGCAGCGTTGTCTTGCGACAGGGAACTGAAGCTTTCTTT; CDR3: CSVVLRQGTEAFF
V: TRBV4-3; D: TRBD2; J: TRBJ2-3; size: NA; DNA: TGCGCCAGCAGCCAAGATCTAGGGGAGGGCCCCTCAGATACGCAGTATTTT; CDR3: CASSQDLGEGPSDTQYF
V: TRBV11-2; D: NA; J: TRBJ2-1; size: NA; DNA: TGTGCCAGCAGCTTATTTCCTGACAATGAGCAGTTCTTC; CDR3: CASSLFPDNEQFF
V: TRBV6-5; D: NA; J: TRBJ1-3; size: NA; DNA: TGTGCCAGCAGTTATTCCCGATTGGCCGGAAACACCATATATTTT; CDR3: CASSYSRLAGNTIYF
V: TRBV6-1; D: TRBD1; J: TRBJ2-3; size: NA; DNA: TGTGCCTTGGCCGACAGGGCAGATACGCAGTATTTT; CDR3: CALADRADTQYF
V: TRBV15; D: NA; J: TRBJ2-5; size: NA; DNA: TGTGCCACCAGCAGAGATTCTTCCCCCCCAGAAGAGACCCAGTACTTC; CDR3: CATSRDSSPPEETQYF
V: TRBV18; D: NA; J: TRBJ1-2; size: NA; DNA: TGTGCCAGCTCACCACCCGAGACACCCACACGGGGCTACACCTTC; CDR3: CASSPPETPTRGYTF
V: TRBV10-3; D: NA; J: TRBJ2-1; size: NA; DNA: TGTGCCACCTGGACTACTAACAATGAGCAGTTCTTC; CDR3: CATWTTNNEQFF
V: TRBV30; D: TRBD1; J: TRBJ1-5; size: NA; DNA: TGTGCCTGGAGTGTACGACAGGGAAGCAATCAGCCCCAGCATTTT; CDR3: CAWSVRQGSNQPQHF
V: TRBV29-1; D: TRBD1; J: TRBJ1-2; size: NA; DNA: TGCAGCGTTGAACCCGGGCAGGGGGTGGGTGGCTACACCTTC; CDR3: CSVEPGQGVGGYTF
V: TRBV27; D: TRBD1; J: TRBJ1-2; size: NA; DNA: TGTGCCAGCAGTACCGCGGGACAGGGTGAGGGCTACACCTTC; CDR3: CASSTAGQGEGYTF
V: TRBV5-1; D: TRBD1; J: TRBJ2-4; size: NA; DNA: TGCGCCAGCAGCTGGACAGGGGGCGCCACGGACATTCAGTACTTC; CDR3: CASSWTGGATDIQYF
V: TRBV7-9; D: NA; J: TRBJ2-7; size: NA; DNA: TGTGCCAGCAGTTCCAGGGTCTCCTACGAGCAGTACTTC; CDR3: CASSSRVSYEQYF